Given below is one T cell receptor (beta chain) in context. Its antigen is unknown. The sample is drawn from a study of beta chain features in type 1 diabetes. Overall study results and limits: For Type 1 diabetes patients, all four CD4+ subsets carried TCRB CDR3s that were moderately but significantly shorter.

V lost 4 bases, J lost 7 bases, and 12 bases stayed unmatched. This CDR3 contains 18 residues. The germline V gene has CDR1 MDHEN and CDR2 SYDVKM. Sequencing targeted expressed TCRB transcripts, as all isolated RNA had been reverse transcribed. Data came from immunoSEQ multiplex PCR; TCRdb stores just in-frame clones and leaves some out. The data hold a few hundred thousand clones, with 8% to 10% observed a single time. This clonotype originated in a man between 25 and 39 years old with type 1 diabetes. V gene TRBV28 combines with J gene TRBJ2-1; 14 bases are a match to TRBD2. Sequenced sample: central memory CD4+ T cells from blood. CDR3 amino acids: CASSSLPGLAGAGNEQFF. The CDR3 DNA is TGTGCCAGCAGTTCCCTGCCGGGACTAGCGGGAGCGGGTAATGAGCAGTTCTTC. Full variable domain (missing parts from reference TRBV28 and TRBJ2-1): DVKVTQSSRYLVKRTGEKVFLECVQDMDHENMFWYRQDPGLGLRLIYFSYDVKMKEKGDIPEGYSVSREKKERFSLILESASTNQTSMYLCASSSLPGLAGAGNEQFFGPGTRLTVL.